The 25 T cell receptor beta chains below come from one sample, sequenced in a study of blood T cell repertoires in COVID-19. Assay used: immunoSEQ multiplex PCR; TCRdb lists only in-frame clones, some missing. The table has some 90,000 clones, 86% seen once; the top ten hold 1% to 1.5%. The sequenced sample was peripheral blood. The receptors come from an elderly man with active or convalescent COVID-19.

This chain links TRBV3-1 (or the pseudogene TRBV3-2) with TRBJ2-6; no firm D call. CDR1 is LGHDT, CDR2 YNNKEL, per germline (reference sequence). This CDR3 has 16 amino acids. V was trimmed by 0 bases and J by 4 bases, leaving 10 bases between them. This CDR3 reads CASSQDPTAGANVLTF. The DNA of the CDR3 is TGTGCCAGCAGCCAAGATCCAACTGCGGGGGCCAACGTCCTGACTTTC.

The CDR3 DNA reads as TGTGCCAGCAGTGGGGACAGGTTCTCCTACGAGCAGTACTTC. It specifies CASSGDRFSYEQYF. The rearrangement uses TRBV2 and TRBJ2-7, with 8 bases that match TRBD1. With V trimmed by 4 bases and J by 0 bases, 2 bases remained unmatched. This CDR3 region has 14 residues. CDR1 and CDR2 (germline): SNHLY, FYNNEI.

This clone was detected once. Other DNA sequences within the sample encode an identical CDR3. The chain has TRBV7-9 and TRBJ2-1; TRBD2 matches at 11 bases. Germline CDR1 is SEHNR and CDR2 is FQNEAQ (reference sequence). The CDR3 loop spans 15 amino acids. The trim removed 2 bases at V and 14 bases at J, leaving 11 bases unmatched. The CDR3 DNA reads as TGTGCCAGCAGCTTAAGTGGACTAGCGGGCGGGGGGGAGTTCTTC. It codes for CASSLSGLAGGGEFF.

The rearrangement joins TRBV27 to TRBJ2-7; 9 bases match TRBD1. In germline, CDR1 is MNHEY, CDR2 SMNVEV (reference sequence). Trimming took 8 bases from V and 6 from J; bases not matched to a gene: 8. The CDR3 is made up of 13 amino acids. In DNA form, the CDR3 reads TGTGCCAGCTCCGGGACAGGGCGGCCCGAGCAGTACTTC. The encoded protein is CASSGTGRPEQYF.

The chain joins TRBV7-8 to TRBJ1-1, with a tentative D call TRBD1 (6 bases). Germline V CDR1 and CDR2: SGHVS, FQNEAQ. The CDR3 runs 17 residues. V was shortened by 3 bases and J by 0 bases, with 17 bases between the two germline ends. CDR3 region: CASSFDSRTDMNTEAFF. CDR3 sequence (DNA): TGTGCCAGCAGCTTTGATTCGCGGACAGACATGAACACTGAAGCTTTCTTT.

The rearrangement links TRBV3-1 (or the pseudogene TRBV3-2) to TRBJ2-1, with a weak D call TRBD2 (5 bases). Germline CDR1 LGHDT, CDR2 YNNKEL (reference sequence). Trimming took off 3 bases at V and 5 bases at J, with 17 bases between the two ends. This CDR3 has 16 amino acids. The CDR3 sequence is CASSQRATTLNNEQFF. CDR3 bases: TGTGCCAGCAGCCAGCGGGCAACCACCCTGAACAATGAGCAGTTCTTC.

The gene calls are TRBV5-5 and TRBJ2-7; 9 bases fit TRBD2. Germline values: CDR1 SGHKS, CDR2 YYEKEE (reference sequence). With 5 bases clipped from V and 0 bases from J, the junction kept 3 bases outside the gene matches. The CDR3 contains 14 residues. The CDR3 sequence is CASRPSGTSYEQYF. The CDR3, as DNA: TGTGCCAGCAGACCTAGCGGGACCTCCTACGAGCAGTACTTC.

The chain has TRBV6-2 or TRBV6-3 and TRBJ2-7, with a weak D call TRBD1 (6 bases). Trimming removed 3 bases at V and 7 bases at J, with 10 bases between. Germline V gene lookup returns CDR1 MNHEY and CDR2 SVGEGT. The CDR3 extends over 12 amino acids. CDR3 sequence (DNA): TGTGCCAGCAGTTATACAGGGAAGGAGCAGTACTTC. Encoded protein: CASSYTGKEQYF.

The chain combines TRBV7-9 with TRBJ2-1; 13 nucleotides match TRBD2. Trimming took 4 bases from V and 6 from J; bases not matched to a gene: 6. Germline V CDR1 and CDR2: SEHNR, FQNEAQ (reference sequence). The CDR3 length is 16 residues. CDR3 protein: CASSSSLAGGINEQFF. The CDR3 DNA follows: TGTGCCAGCAGCTCGTCACTAGCGGGAGGGATCAATGAGCAGTTCTTC.

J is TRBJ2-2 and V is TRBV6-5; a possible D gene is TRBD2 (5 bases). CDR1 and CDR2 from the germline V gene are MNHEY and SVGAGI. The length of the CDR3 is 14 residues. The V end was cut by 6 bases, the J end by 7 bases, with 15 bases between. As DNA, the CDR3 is TGTGCCAGCAGCGCAATTGGACGGGGCGGGGAGCTGTTTTTT. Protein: CASSAIGRGGELFF.

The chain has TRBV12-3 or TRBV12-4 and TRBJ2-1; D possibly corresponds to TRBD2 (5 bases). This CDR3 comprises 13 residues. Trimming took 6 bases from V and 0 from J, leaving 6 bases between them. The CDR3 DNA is TGTGCCAGCAGGGGAGACTCCTACAATGAGCAGTTCTTC. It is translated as CASRGDSYNEQFF.

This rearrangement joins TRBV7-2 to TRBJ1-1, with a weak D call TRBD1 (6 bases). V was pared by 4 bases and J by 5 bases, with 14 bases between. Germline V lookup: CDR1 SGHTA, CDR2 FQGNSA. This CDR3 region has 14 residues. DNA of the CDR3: TGTGCCAGCAGCTACCTGGGACAAAGGACTGAAGCTTTCTTT. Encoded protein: CASSYLGQRTEAFF. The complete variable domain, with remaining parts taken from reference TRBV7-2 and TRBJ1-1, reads GAGVSQSPSNKVTEKGKDVELRCDPISGHTALYWYRQSLGQGLEFLIYFQGNSAPDKSGLPSDRFSAERTGGSVSTLTIQRTQQEDSAVYLCASSYLGQRTEAFFGQGTRLTVV.

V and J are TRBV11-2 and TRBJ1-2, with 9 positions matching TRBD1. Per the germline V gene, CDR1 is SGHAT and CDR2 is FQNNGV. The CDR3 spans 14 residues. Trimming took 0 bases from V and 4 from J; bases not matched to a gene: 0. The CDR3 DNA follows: TGTGCCAGCAGCTTAGAGGACAGGGGCTATGGCTACACCTTC. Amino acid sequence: CASSLEDRGYGYTF.

The CDR3 DNA is TGTGCTGCCGGGACTAGGTCGGAAAAGTACTTC. Residues: CAAGTRSEKYF. The chain joins TRBV10-3 to TRBJ2-7; 8 bases match TRBD2. CDR1 is ENHRY, CDR2 SYGVKD, per germline. This CDR3 comprises 11 residues.

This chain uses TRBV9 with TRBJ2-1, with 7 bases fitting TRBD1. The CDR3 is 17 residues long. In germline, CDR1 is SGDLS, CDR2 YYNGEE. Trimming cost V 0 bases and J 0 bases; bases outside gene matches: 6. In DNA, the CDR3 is TGTGCCAGCAGCGTAGTTGGACAGGCGATCTCCTACAATGAGCAGTTCTTC. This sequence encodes CASSVVGQAISYNEQFF. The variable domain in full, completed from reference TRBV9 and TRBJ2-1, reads DSGVTQTPKHLITATGQRVTLRCSPRSGDLSVYWYQQSLDQGLQFLIQYYNGEERAKGNILERFSAQQFPDLHSELNLSSLELGDSALYFCASSVVGQAISYNEQFFGPGTRLTVL.

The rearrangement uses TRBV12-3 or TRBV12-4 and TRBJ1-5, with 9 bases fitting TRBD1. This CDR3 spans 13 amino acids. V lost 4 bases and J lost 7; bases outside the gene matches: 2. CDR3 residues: CASSWTGVQPQHF. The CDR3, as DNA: TGTGCCAGCAGTTGGACAGGGGTCCAGCCCCAGCATTTT.

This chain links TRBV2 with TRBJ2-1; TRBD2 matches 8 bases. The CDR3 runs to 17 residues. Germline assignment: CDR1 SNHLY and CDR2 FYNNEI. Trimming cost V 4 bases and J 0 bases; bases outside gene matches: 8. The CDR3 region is CASSGPSGLSSYNEQFF. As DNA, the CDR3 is TGTGCCAGCAGTGGGCCTAGCGGGCTAAGCTCCTACAATGAGCAGTTCTTC.

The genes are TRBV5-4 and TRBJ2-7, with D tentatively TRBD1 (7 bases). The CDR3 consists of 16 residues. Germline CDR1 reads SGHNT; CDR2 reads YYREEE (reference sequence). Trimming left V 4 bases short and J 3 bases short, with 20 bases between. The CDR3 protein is CASSGGGAVDGYEQYF. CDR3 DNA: TGTGCCAGCAGCGGAGGGGGCGCAGTAGACGGCTACGAGCAGTACTTC.

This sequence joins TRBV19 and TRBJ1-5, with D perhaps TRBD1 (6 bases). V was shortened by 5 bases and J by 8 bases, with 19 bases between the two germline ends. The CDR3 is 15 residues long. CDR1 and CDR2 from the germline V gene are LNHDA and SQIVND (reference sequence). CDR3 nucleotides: TGTGCCAGTAGTCCCGATGACAGGCTCGGGAAGCCCCAGCATTTT. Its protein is CASSPDDRLGKPQHF.

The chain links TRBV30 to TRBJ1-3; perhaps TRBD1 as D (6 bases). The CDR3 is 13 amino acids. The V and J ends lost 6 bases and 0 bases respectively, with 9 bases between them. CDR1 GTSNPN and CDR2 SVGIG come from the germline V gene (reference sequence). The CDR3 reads CACNRDSGNTIYF. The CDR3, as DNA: TGTGCCTGTAACAGGGACTCTGGAAACACCATATATTTT.

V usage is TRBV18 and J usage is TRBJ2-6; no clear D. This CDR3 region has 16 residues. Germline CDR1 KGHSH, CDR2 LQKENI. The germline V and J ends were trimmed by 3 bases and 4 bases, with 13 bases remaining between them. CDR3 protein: CASSPPNPGGANVLTF. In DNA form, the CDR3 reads TGTGCCAGCTCACCCCCAAACCCAGGCGGGGCCAACGTCCTGACTTTC.

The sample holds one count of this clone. The CDR3 coding sequence is TGTGCCAGCAGCTTACGCGGGGGCAATGAGCAGTTCTTC. This gives the protein CASSLRGGNEQFF. V and J are TRBV7-9 and TRBJ2-1; 7 bases are a match to TRBD2. This CDR3 region has 13 residues. V dropped 2 bases and J dropped 6; count of bases not matched to a gene: 1. Looked up from germline, CDR1 is SEHNR and CDR2 is FQNEAQ (reference sequence). Together with reference TRBV7-9 and TRBJ2-1, the CDR3 gives the full variable domain: DTGVSQNPRHKITKRGQNVTFRCDPISEHNRLYWYRQTLGQGPEFLTYFQNEAQLEKSRLLSDRFSAERPKGSFSTLEIQRTEQGDSAMYLCASSLRGGNEQFFGPGTRLTVL.

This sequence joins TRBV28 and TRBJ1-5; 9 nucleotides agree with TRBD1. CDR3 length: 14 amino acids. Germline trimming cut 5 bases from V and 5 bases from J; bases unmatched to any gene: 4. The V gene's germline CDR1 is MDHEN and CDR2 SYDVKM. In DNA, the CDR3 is TGTGCCAGCAGTACAGGGGGCCTCTATCAGCCCCAGCATTTT. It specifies CASSTGGLYQPQHF. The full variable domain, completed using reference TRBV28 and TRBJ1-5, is DVKVTQSSRYLVKRTGEKVFLECVQDMDHENMFWYRQDPGLGLRLIYFSYDVKMKEKGDIPEGYSVSREKKERFSLILESASTNQTSMYLCASSTGGLYQPQHFGDGTRLSIL.

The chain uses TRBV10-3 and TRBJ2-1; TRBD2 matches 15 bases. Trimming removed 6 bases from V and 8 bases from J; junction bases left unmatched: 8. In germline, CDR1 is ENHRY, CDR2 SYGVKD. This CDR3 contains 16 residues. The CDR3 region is CAISLTGTSGRYEQFF. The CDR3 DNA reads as TGTGCCATCAGCCTTACCGGGACTAGCGGGAGGTATGAGCAGTTCTTC.

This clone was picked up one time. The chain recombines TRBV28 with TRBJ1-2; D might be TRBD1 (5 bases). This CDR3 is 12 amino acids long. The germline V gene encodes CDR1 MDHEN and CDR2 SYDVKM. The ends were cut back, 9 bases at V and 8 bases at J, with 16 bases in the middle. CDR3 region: CASSGWGDGYTF. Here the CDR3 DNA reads TGTGCCAGTAGTGGGTGGGGGGACGGCTACACCTTC.